These 18 T cell receptor beta chains were sequenced from one sample in a study of cytomegalovirus exposure and HLA in healthy donors. The assay was immunoSEQ multiplex PCR, and TCRdb's table has in-frame clones only and misses some. The sample holds fewer than 120,000 clones, more than 75% seen once. Sequenced material: PBMCs. The origin of the receptors is a woman aged 25 to 39 in good health and CMV-seropositive.

This clone was seen only a few times. The chain links TRBV4-3 to TRBJ1-4; TRBD1 matches at 7 bases. In germline, CDR1 is LGHNA, CDR2 YSLEER. CDR3 size: 15 residues. V was clipped by 4 bases and J by 8 bases; unmatched bases: 10. CDR3 amino acids: CASSRTDRLREKLFF. CDR3 DNA sequence: TGCGCCAGCAGCCGCACGGACAGGCTTCGGGAAAAACTGTTTTTT.

This chain joins TRBV6-4 and TRBJ2-1; no clear D gene. The V end lost 3 bases, the J end lost 0 bases, and 9 bases lay between the germline ends. There are 15 residues in the CDR3. Germline V lookup: CDR1 MRHNA, CDR2 SNTAGT. The CDR3 here is CASSEYSSSYNEQFF. Written as DNA, the CDR3 is TGTGCCAGCAGTGAATACTCGAGCTCCTACAATGAGCAGTTCTTC.

The sample holds a few counts of this clone. The chain carries TRBV25-1 and TRBJ2-7; D is perhaps TRBD2 (6 bases). V was clipped by 0 bases and J by 1 base, with 7 bases between them. CDR1 MGHDK and CDR2 SYGVNS come from the germline V gene. This CDR3 comprises 14 residues. Here the CDR3 reads CASSEYGSSYEQYF. The CDR3 nucleotides are TGTGCCAGCAGTGAATACGGGAGTTCCTACGAGCAGTACTTC.

This clone was recorded only once. V gene TRBV12-5 combines with J gene TRBJ2-7; TRBD2 is a possible D gene (9 bases). The CDR3 is 15 residues long. The V gene's germline CDR1 is LGHNT and CDR2 FRNRAP. V lost 1 base and J 6 bases, leaving 16 bases between the germline ends. In nucleotides, the CDR3 is TGTGCTAGTGGTTTGGGACAGGGGACTAGCAGCGAGCAGTACTTC. Encoded protein: CASGLGQGTSSEQYF.

The chain joins TRBV13 to TRBJ1-5; a possible D gene is TRBD1 (6 bases). Trimming cost V 0 bases and J 9 bases, with 9 bases left between them. Germline V gene lookup returns CDR1 PRHDT and CDR2 FYEKMQ (reference sequence). CDR3 length equals 13 residues. CDR3 in DNA: TGTGCCAGCAGCTTAGGACAGGGAAGGCCCCAGCATTTT. Protein product: CASSLGQGRPQHF.

The chain has TRBV6-1 and TRBJ2-3; 8 positions agree with TRBD2. The CDR3 runs to 14 residues. Germline values: CDR1 MNHNS, CDR2 SASEGT. Unmatched junction bases numbered 3, after V lost 6 bases and J lost 1 base. The CDR3 spells CASSPGGGTDTQYF. CDR3 nucleotides: TGTGCCAGCAGCCCGGGGGGGGGCACAGATACGCAGTATTTT.

J is TRBJ2-7 and V is TRBV11-2; D possibly corresponds to TRBD2 (7 bases). This CDR3 has 14 amino acids. The germline gives CDR1 SGHAT, CDR2 FQNNGV. V lost 8 bases and J 2 bases, leaving 16 bases between the germline ends. Written as DNA, the CDR3 is TGTGCCAGCCGCCGGGCCGGGGGGCCCTACGAGCAGTACTTC. Translation: CASRRAGGPYEQYF.

This clone appeared a single time. This chain joins TRBV6-1 and TRBJ2-7; 11 nucleotides agree with TRBD2. The CDR3 covers 18 residues. Per germline, CDR1 MNHNS and CDR2 SASEGT. The ends lost 2 bases at V and 7 bases at J; junction bases unmatched: 16. CDR3 sequence reads: CASSEWGAASGRPGEQYF. CDR3 DNA: TGTGCCAGCAGTGAATGGGGGGCAGCTAGCGGGAGGCCGGGTGAGCAGTACTTC.

The V gene is TRBV18, the J gene TRBJ2-3; 7 nucleotides match TRBD2. This CDR3 region has 13 residues. Germline lookup yields CDR1 KGHSH and CDR2 LQKENI. V lost 6 bases to trimming and J lost 5 bases; unmatched junction nucleotides: 5. Here the CDR3 DNA reads TGTGCCAGCTCCCCCAGGGAGGGAGATACGCAGTATTTT. Its protein is CASSPREGDTQYF.

V usage is TRBV15 and J usage is TRBJ1-1, with D tentatively TRBD1 (5 bases). The CDR3 has 13 residues. With 0 bases removed from V and 6 bases from J, the gap between germline ends came to 8 bases. Germline V gene sequence: CDR1 LNHNV, CDR2 YYDKDF (reference sequence). CDR3 nucleotide sequence: TGTGCCACCAGCAGAGAAGGCAGGGCTGAAGCTTTCTTT. This sequence encodes CATSREGRAEAFF. Using reference TRBV15 and TRBJ1-1 for the parts outside the CDR3, the full variable domain is DAMVIQNPRYQVTQFGKPVTLSCSQTLNHNVMYWYQQKSSQAPKLLFHYYDKDFNNEADTPDNFQSRRPNTSFCFLDIRSPGLGDTAMYLCATSREGRAEAFFGQGTRLTVV.

The chain couples TRBV28 to TRBJ2-7; TRBD1 agrees at 12 bases. Germline V gene sequence: CDR1 MDHEN, CDR2 SYDVKM. The CDR3 totals 14 residues. V dropped 5 bases and J dropped 4; count of bases not matched to a gene: 3. As DNA, the CDR3 is TGTGCCAGCAGTCCGGGACAGGGGGCTTACGAGCAGTACTTC. Encoded protein: CASSPGQGAYEQYF.

V is TRBV30 and J is TRBJ2-2, with a tentative D call TRBD1 (6 bases). V was shortened by 6 bases and J by 1 base, with 15 bases between the two germline ends. This CDR3 spans 15 amino acids. The germline V gene has CDR1 GTSNPN and CDR2 SVGIG (reference sequence). The CDR3 region has the DNA TGTGCCTGTTTTCCAAGAGGGGGGAACACCGGGGAGCTGTTTTTT. Protein product: CACFPRGGNTGELFF.

This clone appeared a single time. The CDR3 nucleotides read TGTGCCAGCAGCTTGCTAAGCTACGAGCAGTACTTC. Its protein is CASSLLSYEQYF. The chain carries TRBV5-6 and TRBJ2-7; no firm D call. This CDR3 is built from 12 residues. V lost 1 base and J 3 bases, leaving 5 bases between the germline ends. Germline CDR1 and CDR2: SGHDT and YYEEEE.

The CDR3 here is CASSLEGGWSTEAFF. CDR3 bases: TGTGCCAGCAGCTTAGAAGGGGGTTGGAGCACTGAAGCTTTCTTT. The chain is built from TRBV7-9 and TRBJ1-1, with a possible D match to TRBD1 (6 bases). CDR3 size: 15 residues. Germline assignment: CDR1 SEHNR and CDR2 FQNEAQ (reference sequence). V was pared by 1 base and J by 4 bases, with 13 bases between. Full variable domain (remainder filled in from reference TRBV7-9 and TRBJ1-1): DTGVSQNPRHKITKRGQNVTFRCDPISEHNRLYWYRQTLGQGPEFLTYFQNEAQLEKSRLLSDRFSAERPKGSFSTLEIQRTEQGDSAMYLCASSLEGGWSTEAFFGQGTRLTVV.

The chain employs TRBV28 and TRBJ1-4; a weak D match, TRBD1 (5 bases). Trimming took off 5 bases at V and 8 bases at J, with 9 bases between the two ends. The CDR3 has 12 residues. Germline loops: CDR1 MDHEN, CDR2 SYDVKM. The CDR3 here is CASSGGVEKLFF. In DNA form, the CDR3 reads TGTGCCAGCAGTGGGGGGGTAGAAAAACTGTTTTTT.

The rearrangement links TRBV5-4 to TRBJ2-7; perhaps TRBD1 as D (6 bases). Germline CDR1 SGHNT, CDR2 YYREEE (reference sequence). V was cut by 0 bases and J by 4 bases, with 14 bases left in between. The CDR3 contains 15 residues. The CDR3 sequence is CASSLGGRGPYEQYF. DNA for the CDR3: TGTGCCAGCAGCTTGGGGGGGCGCGGGCCGTACGAGCAGTACTTC. The variable domain in full, with the rest retrieved from reference TRBV5-4 and TRBJ2-7, is ETGVTQSPTHLIKTRGQQVTLRCSSQSGHNTVSWYQQALGQGPQFIFQYYREEENGRGNFPPRFSGLQFPNYSSELNVNALELDDSALYLCASSLGGRGPYEQYFGPGTRLTVT.

The CDR3 DNA reads TGCGCCAGCAGCCAAACTAGCGGGGGGGCTACAGATACGCAGTATTTT. Amino acids: CASSQTSGGATDTQYF. The chain has TRBV4-1 and TRBJ2-3, with 13 bases aligning to TRBD2. The CDR3 is 16 residues long. CDR1 MGHRA and CDR2 YSYEKL come from the germline V gene. With 2 bases clipped from V and 3 bases from J, the junction kept 2 bases outside the gene matches.

This clone appeared a single time. The final CDR3 position lacks the conserved phenylalanine or tryptophan, pointing to a likely read error. The DNA is omitted, as the CDR3 cannot be located on it reliably, and the CDR3 follows TCRdb's listing. The rearrangement joins TRBV2 to TRBJ2-3; whether TRBD2, the table's D call, matches the DNA was not checked. Per germline, CDR1 SNHLY and CDR2 FYNNEI. Inclusive of both ends, the CDR3 amounts to 12 amino acids. The CDR3 spells CASSTGTSGASL.